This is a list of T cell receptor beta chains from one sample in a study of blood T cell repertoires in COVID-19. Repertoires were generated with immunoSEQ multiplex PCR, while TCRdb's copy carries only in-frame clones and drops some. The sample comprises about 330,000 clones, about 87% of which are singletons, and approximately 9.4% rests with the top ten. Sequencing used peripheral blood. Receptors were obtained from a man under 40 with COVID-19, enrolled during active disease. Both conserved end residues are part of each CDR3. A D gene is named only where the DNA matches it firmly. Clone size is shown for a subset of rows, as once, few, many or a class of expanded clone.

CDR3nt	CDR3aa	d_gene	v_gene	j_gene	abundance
TGTGCCACCAGTGATTCGACAGGGATCCCCAGCTCCTACAATGAGCAGTTCTTC	CATSDSTGIPSSYNEQFF	TRBD1	TRBV24-1	TRBJ2-1	.
TGTGCCACCGGGGACCGGGGGTATGGCTACACCTTC	CATGDRGYGYTF	.	TRBV12-3/TRBV12-4	TRBJ1-2	.
TGTGCCAGCAGTTTGGGAAGGGGTGGTGCCCACGAGCAGTACTTC	CASSLGRGGAHEQYF	.	TRBV28	TRBJ2-7	many
TGCGCCAGCAGCGACGGGACAGGGGCCTATGGCTACACCTTC	CASSDGTGAYGYTF	TRBD1	TRBV5-1	TRBJ1-2	.
TGTGCCAGCAGTTACGGGGGGGAGCCCCAGCATTTT	CASSYGGEPQHF	.	TRBV6-5	TRBJ1-5	.
TGCGCCAGCAGCCAAGACAGGACAGGGTCATATAATGAAAAACTGTTTTTT	CASSQDRTGSYNEKLFF	TRBD1	TRBV4-3	TRBJ1-4	.
TGTGCCAGCAATAGCGGAGAGATCGCCTCTGGCTACACCTTC	CASNSGEIASGYTF	.	TRBV25-1	TRBJ1-2	.
TGTGCCAGCAGTCCTCATAAAGCGGACAATGAGCAGTTCTTC	CASSPHKADNEQFF	.	TRBV27	TRBJ2-1	.
TGTGCCAGTAGTAGGAAGACAGGTAACACTGAAGCTTTCTTT	CASSRKTGNTEAFF	.	TRBV19	TRBJ1-1	.
TGTGCCAGCAGCTTGGCCCAATACACCGGGGAGCTGTTTTTT	CASSLAQYTGELFF	.	TRBV5-5	TRBJ2-2	once
TGCAGCCTACGGGACAACCCACCCACAGATACGCAGTATTTT	CSLRDNPPTDTQYF	.	TRBV29-1	TRBJ2-3	once
TGTGCCAGCAGCGTAGGGACAGGGGAGTTATTGGGCTACACCTTC	CASSVGTGELLGYTF	TRBD1	TRBV7-9	TRBJ1-2	.
TGTGCCAGCAGCGAGACTAGCGGGAGTTCATACGAGCAGTACTTC	CASSETSGSSYEQYF	TRBD2	TRBV9	TRBJ2-7	few